Given below is one T cell receptor beta chain in context. Its specificity is not known. This record comes from a study of a mutant IDH1 vaccine in newly diagnosed glioma. About the research overall: With temozolomide cycles, or 4-6 weeks after radiotherapy alone, vaccination was started. Study-wide results and limits: Pseudoprogression appeared unlinked to shifts in leading peripheral T cell clonotypes. Induction of immune responses by the vaccine occurred in 85% to 95% of patients.

Stated time point: week 11, during vaccination. Doses consisted of 300 ug of mutant IDH1 20-mer peptide each, paired with topical imiquimod. Produced via immunoSEQ multiplex PCR; TCRdb's table is partial and in-frame only. This sample yields more than 55,000 clones, of which under 85% are seen a single time; around 3.5% belongs to the top ten. From germline, CDR1 is MGHRA and CDR2 YSYEKL. The ends lost 4 bases at V and 3 bases at J; junction bases unmatched: 4. The CDR3 covers 14 residues. The V and J genes are TRBV4-1 and TRBJ1-1; 8 bases agree with TRBD1. The sequencing here drew on PBMCs, taken from a glioma patient whose treatment included an IDH1 peptide vaccine. This TCR was recovered from a man aged 25 to 45 with glioma. The CDR3 DNA reads as TGCGCCAGCAGCCTGATACAGGGGGACACTGAAGCTTTCTTT. It encodes CASSLIQGDTEAFF.